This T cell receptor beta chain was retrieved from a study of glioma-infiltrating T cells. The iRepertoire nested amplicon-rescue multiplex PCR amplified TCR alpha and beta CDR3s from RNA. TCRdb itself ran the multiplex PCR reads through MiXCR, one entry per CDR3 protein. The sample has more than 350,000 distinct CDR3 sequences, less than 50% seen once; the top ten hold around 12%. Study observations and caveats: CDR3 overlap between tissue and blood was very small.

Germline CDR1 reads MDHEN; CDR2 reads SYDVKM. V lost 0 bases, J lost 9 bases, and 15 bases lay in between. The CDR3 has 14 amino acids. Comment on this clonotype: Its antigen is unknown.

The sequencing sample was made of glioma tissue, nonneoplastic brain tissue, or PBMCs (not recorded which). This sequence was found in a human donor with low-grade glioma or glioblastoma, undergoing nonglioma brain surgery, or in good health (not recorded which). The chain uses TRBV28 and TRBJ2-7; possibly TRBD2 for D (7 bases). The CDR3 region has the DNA TGTGCCAGCAGTTTATGGGGCGGGGGCAAGGTGCAGTACTTC. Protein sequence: CASSLWGGGKVQYF.